This T cell receptor (beta chain) derives from a study of blood T cell repertoires in COVID-19. Study information: The origin of the acute and convalescent COVID-19 samples was the United States, Italy and Spain.

The germline V gene encodes CDR1 SGHNT and CDR2 YYREEE (reference sequence). V trimming: 0 bases; J trimming: 7 bases; junction bases outside the gene matches: 3. The CDR3 has 14 residues. How the authors handled the data: How many nucleated cells were present was estimated from reference gene primer amplification. Profiled with immunoSEQ multiplex PCR; TCRdb holds only in-frame clones, not every one. V and J calls and clone size are copied from that table; D and trimming were computed from the DNA. The table records approximately 200,000 clones, about 87% of them present only once. The rearrangement joins TRBV5-4 to TRBJ2-1; 8 bases map to TRBD2. Sequencing input: peripheral blood. This TCR derives from a woman in her twenties or thirties with acute or convalescent COVID-19. CDR3 protein: CASSLAGGSNEQFF. CDR3 sequence (DNA): TGTGCCAGCAGCTTGGCGGGAGGGTCAAATGAGCAGTTCTTC.